This T cell receptor (beta chain) emerged from a study of shared clonotypes between healthy human individuals. V lost 5 bases and J 6 bases, leaving 13 bases between the germline ends. The CDR3 extends over 14 amino acids. CDR1 and CDR2 (germline): SGHTA, FQGTGA. A word on this clone: Its target is unknown.

This table comes from immunoSEQ multiplex PCR, and its TCRdb copy is limited to in-frame clones, with some not included. The table has over 1.5 million clones, around 98% seen once. Notes on the study in general: Larger estimated richness was generally recorded for naive subsets relative to memory subsets. Between a handful of donors, naive CD4 clonotypes were shared at a level of about 5%.

The clonotype comes from a man in his thirties or forties in good health. V is TRBV7-3 and J is TRBJ2-2, with D maybe TRBD2 (6 bases). Specimen: naive CD4+ T cells sorted from blood. The subset was: CD45RA+ positively selected. The CDR3 spells CASSLQGGSGELFF. The CDR3 nucleotides read TGTGCCAGCAGCCTTCAGGGAGGCTCCGGGGAGCTGTTTTTT. The whole variable domain, remainder taken from reference TRBV7-3 and TRBJ2-2, is GAGVSQTPSNKVTEKGKYVELRCDPISGHTALYWYRQSLGQGPEFLIYFQGTGAADDSGLPNDRFFAVRPEGSVSTLKIQRTERGDSAVYLCASSLQGGSGELFFGEGSRLTVL.